The rows below give T cell receptor beta chains drawn from one sample of a study of T cells in Graves' hyperthyroidism and ophthalmopathy. TCRdb called the multiplex PCR reads again in MiXCR, with one record for every CDR3 protein. The table shows more than 500,000 distinct CDR3 sequences, with 16% occurring only once. The sequencing sample was made of blood. These receptors were taken from a woman aged 30 to 39 with Graves' hyperthyroidism. Both conserved end residues are part of each CDR3. A D gene is named only where the DNA matches it firmly. Only part of the rows carry a size: once, few, many, or a class if the clone is expanded.

cdr3_aa cdr3_nt v_call d_call clone_size j_call
CATSDFGSELYF TGTGCCACCAGTGATTTCGGGAGCGAGCTGTATTTT TRBV24-1 . many TRBJ2-2
CSASLWGGYEQYF TGCAGTGCTAGTCTATGGGGGGGCTACGAGCAGTACTTC TRBV20-1 TRBD2 . TRBJ2-7
CASRLAGGRRDTQYF TGTGCCAGCAGACTAGCGGGAGGAAGGAGGGATACGCAGTATTTT TRBV14 TRBD2 few TRBJ2-3
CASSRAGVTEQYF TGCGCCAGCAGTCGAGCGGGAGTGACCGAGCAGTACTTC TRBV10-2 TRBD2 few TRBJ2-7
CASSGPGFAAYEQYF TGTGCCAGCAGCGGGCCGGGGTTCGCAGCTTACGAGCAGTACTTC TRBV5-4 . . TRBJ2-7
CSGSPSSPGEQYF TGCAGCGGCTCACCCTCCTCCCCTGGGGAGCAGTACTTC TRBV29-1 . . TRBJ2-7
CASSLGQGAPEQYF TGTGCCAGCAGCTTGGGACAGGGGGCGCCCGAGCAGTACTTC TRBV5-6 TRBD1 . TRBJ2-7
CASSREFGQPQHF TGTGCCAGCAGCCGAGAGTTCGGTCAGCCCCAGCATTTT TRBV12-3/TRBV12-4 . many TRBJ1-5
CASSTQGGGSYNSPLHF TGTGCCAGCAGTACCCAAGGGGGCGGATCCTATAATTCACCCCTCCACTTT TRBV28 TRBD1 . TRBJ1-6
CATSRGQEPTYEQYF TGTGCCACCAGCAGAGGACAGGAGCCAACCTACGAGCAGTACTTC TRBV15 . . TRBJ2-7
CASNRETYEQYF TGTGCCAGCAACCGGGAGACCTACGAGCAGTACTTC TRBV7-9 . . TRBJ2-7
CASSLADTLGEQYF TGTGCCAGCAGCTTAGCGGACACCCTAGGGGAGCAGTACTTC TRBV7-9 . . TRBJ2-7
CASSLRAPQLAAGFF TGTGCCAGCAGTCTGCGCGCCCCTCAACTAGCGGCAGGGTTCTTC TRBV28 TRBD2 . TRBJ2-1
CASSSTVQETQYF TGTGCCAGCTCATCAACAGTACAAGAGACCCAGTACTTC TRBV18 . many TRBJ2-5
CASSGNTRKTQYF TGTGCCAGCAGTGGGAACACTCGGAAGACCCAGTACTTC TRBV25-1 . many TRBJ2-5
CATHLRIGAGELFF TGTGCCACCCACCTTCGTATCGGCGCCGGGGAGCTGTTTTTT TRBV11-2 . many TRBJ2-2
CATSDDYGYEQYF TGTGCCACCAGTGACGACTATGGTTACGAGCAGTACTTC TRBV24-1 . many TRBJ2-7
CASRTGREKFEAFF TGTGCCAGCAGAACGGGCCGGGAGAAATTTGAAGCTTTCTTT TRBV27 . many TRBJ1-1
CASSRYRDYNEQFF TGTGCCAGCAGTAGATACAGGGACTACAATGAGCAGTTCTTC TRBV6-2/TRBV6-3 . . TRBJ2-1
CAWSVPGYNSPLHF TGTGCCTGGAGTGTACCTGGATATAATTCACCCCTCCACTTT TRBV30 . many TRBJ1-6
CSEARRAGLVIYEQYF TGCAGCGAGGCCCGGAGGGCGGGACTAGTGATCTACGAGCAGTACTTC TRBV29-1 TRBD2 . TRBJ2-7
CASKRGGTGETQYF TGTGCCAGTAAAAGGGGGGGGACCGGAGAGACCCAGTACTTC TRBV12-3/TRBV12-4 . few TRBJ2-5
CASSFWIGPIRDRGSLYNSPLHF TGTGCCAGCAGTTTTTGGATAGGTCCGATCCGGGACAGGGGTTCACTTTATAATTCACCCCTCCACTTT TRBV12-3/TRBV12-4 TRBD1 . TRBJ1-6
CASRVYTEAFF TGTGCCAGCAGGGTATACACTGAAGCTTTCTTT TRBV11-2 . many TRBJ1-1
CSAREFGASNQPQHF TGCAGTGCTAGAGAATTCGGGGCGAGCAATCAGCCCCAGCATTTT TRBV20-1 . . TRBJ1-5
CASSSPLELDTQYF TGTGCCAGCAGTTCCCCCCTAGAATTAGATACGCAGTATTTT TRBV27 . . TRBJ2-3
CASSPAGRTQPQHF TGTGCCAGCAGTCCAGCAGGGCGTACTCAGCCCCAGCATTTT TRBV6-2/TRBV6-3 . many TRBJ1-5
CASSAGESYGYTF TGTGCCAGCAGTGCAGGGGAAAGCTATGGCTACACCTTC TRBV2 . many TRBJ1-2
CASSPDTLMAGELFF TGTGCCAGCAGCCCAGACACCCTTATGGCCGGGGAGCTGTTTTTT TRBV12-3/TRBV12-4 . few TRBJ2-2
CSVGQRNTGETQYF TGCAGCGTTGGACAGCGTAATACGGGAGAGACCCAGTACTTC TRBV29-1 . . TRBJ2-5
CAWSVIAGGYEQYF TGTGCCTGGAGTGTAATAGCGGGGGGCTACGAGCAGTACTTC TRBV30 TRBD2 many TRBJ2-7
CASSPKAQGTNTEAFF TGCGCCAGCAGCCCTAAAGCCCAGGGGACGAACACTGAAGCTTTCTTT TRBV4-3 . . TRBJ1-1
CASSSSGSSSEQFF TGTGCCAGCAGCAGTAGCGGGAGTTCGAGTGAGCAGTTCTTC TRBV9 TRBD2 . TRBJ2-1
CSVEDRGGTVEQFF TGCAGCGTTGAAGACAGGGGGGGTACAGTTGAGCAGTTCTTC TRBV29-1 . many TRBJ2-1
CASSGGHYEQYF TGTGCCAGCAGCGGTGGACACTACGAGCAGTACTTC TRBV6-1 . many TRBJ2-7
CASSIDFLGQVGYNEQFF TGTGCCAGTAGTATTGATTTTTTGGGACAGGTCGGTTACAATGAGCAGTTCTTC TRBV19 TRBD1 . TRBJ2-1
CAWTSGRATGELFF TGTGCCTGGACAAGCGGGAGGGCAACCGGGGAGCTGTTTTTT TRBV30 TRBD2 many TRBJ2-2
CASSLIIRYSNQPQHF TGTGCCAGCAGTTTAATCATACGCTATAGCAATCAGCCCCAGCATTTT TRBV28 . few TRBJ1-5
CSVKQSSYEQYF TGCAGCGTCAAGCAAAGCTCCTACGAGCAGTACTTC TRBV29-1 . . TRBJ2-7
CASSERHSGNTIYF TGTGCCAGCAGTGAGAGACACTCTGGAAACACCATATATTTT TRBV2 . . TRBJ1-3
CATSRTGIAGELFF TGTGCCACCAGCAGAACAGGGATCGCCGGGGAGCTGTTTTTT TRBV15 . . TRBJ2-2
CATSRDGQGFWEQYF TGTGCCACCAGCAGAGATGGACAGGGTTTTTGGGAGCAGTACTTC TRBV15 TRBD1 many TRBJ2-7
CASSEQGLVRNEQFF TGTGCCAGCAGCGAACAGGGTTTAGTTCGTAATGAGCAGTTCTTC TRBV6-2/TRBV6-3 . few TRBJ2-1
CASSRALAGTHDTQYF TGTGCCAGCAGCCGCGCCCTAGCGGGGACGCACGATACGCAGTATTTT TRBV5-4 TRBD2 . TRBJ2-3
CSARVVGNTEAFF TGCAGTGCTAGAGTGGTTGGGAACACTGAAGCTTTCTTT TRBV20-1 . many TRBJ1-1
CASSLSAVGYGYTF TGTGCCAGCAGCTTATCTGCGGTCGGGTATGGCTACACCTTC TRBV11-2 . . TRBJ1-2
CASSSRTGKTEAFF TGCGCCAGCAGCTCCCGGACAGGGAAGACTGAAGCTTTCTTT TRBV5-1 TRBD1 many TRBJ1-1
CASSFDVGRNTEAFF TGTGCCAGCAGTTTTGACGTCGGACGGAACACTGAAGCTTTCTTT TRBV27 . many TRBJ1-1
CASSVPLIAGGADTQYF TGCGCCAGCAGCGTCCCCTTAATAGCGGGAGGCGCAGATACGCAGTATTTT TRBV5-1 TRBD2 . TRBJ2-3
CASSTVAGGLYNEQFF TGTGCCAGCAGCACAGTAGCGGGAGGGCTGTACAATGAGCAGTTCTTC TRBV7-9 TRBD2 many TRBJ2-1
CSARVLAGSSEQYF TGCAGTGCTAGAGTTCTGGCAGGGTCTAGCGAGCAGTACTTC TRBV20-1 . few TRBJ2-7
CASSSDRGGYGYTF TGTGCCAGCAGCTCGGACAGGGGAGGGTATGGCTACACCTTC TRBV7-9 TRBD1 many TRBJ1-2
CSARHSEGTDTQYF TGCAGTGCTAGACATAGCGAGGGCACAGATACGCAGTATTTT TRBV20-1 . . TRBJ2-3